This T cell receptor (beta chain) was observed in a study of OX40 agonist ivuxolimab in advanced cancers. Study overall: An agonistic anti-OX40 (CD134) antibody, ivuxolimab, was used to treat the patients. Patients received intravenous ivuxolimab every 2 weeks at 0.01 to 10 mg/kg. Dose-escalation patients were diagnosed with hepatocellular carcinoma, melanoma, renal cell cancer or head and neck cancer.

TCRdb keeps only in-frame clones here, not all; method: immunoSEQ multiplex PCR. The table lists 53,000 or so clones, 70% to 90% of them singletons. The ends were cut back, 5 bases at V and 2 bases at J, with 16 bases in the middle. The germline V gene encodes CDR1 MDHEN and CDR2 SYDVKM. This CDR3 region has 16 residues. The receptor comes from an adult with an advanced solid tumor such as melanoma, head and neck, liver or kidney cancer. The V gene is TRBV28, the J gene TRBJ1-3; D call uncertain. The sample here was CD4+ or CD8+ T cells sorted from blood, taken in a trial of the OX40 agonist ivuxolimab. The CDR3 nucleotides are TGTGCCAGCAGTCCCTATACCGGGTACCCTGGAAACACCATATATTTT. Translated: CASSPYTGYPGNTIYF.